This T cell receptor beta chain is drawn from a study of blood T cell repertoires in COVID-19. Using immunoSEQ multiplex PCR, the repertoire was profiled, and TCRdb retains in-frame clones only, with some absent. Found here are about 320,000 clones, approximately 88% of them singletons; the top ten hold about 5%. The CDR3 has 14 residues. The germline CDR1 and CDR2 sequences are MDHEN and SYDVKM. The V and J ends lost 8 bases and 2 bases respectively, with 15 bases between them. This clonotype was obtained from a man aged 30 to 45 who had recovered from COVID-19. This chain connects TRBV28 to TRBJ1-2; D gene uncertain. Sequencing was performed on PBMCs or T cells enriched from blood (not recorded which). DNA for the CDR3: TGTGCCAGCGCCCTCTCCGGCGGGAACTATGGCTACACCTTC. Its protein product is CASALSGGNYGYTF.